A single sample is the source of the 23 T cell receptor beta chains below, sequenced in a study of T cells after yellow fever vaccination (dated by TCRdb to about 2019). The library came from 5' RACE. TCRdb names Illumina HiSeq 2500 as the instrument used. TCRdb applied fastp at Q25 and MiXCR to the public reads, then kept only in-frame beta chains. Duplicate CDR3 protein sequences are folded into a single record with the most common DNA and genes. The table for this sample lists tens of thousands of distinct CDR3 sequences; roughly 6% of them were counted only once. The top ten clones comprise less than 2.5% of the sample. The sample's treatment or condition label, in plain terms: live attenuated yellow fever vaccine strain. The material was CD4+ T cells sorted from PBMCs, obtained more than 14 days after the first yellow fever vaccination. The receptors derive from a young man who received the YFV17D yellow fever vaccine.

This clonotype has a count of ten or more. This rearrangement joins TRBV29-1 to TRBJ2-5; D call uncertain. This CDR3 is built from 13 residues. Trimming removed 4 bases at V and 5 bases at J, with 14 bases between. Looked up from germline, CDR1 is SQVTM and CDR2 is ANQGSEA. CDR3 residues: CSVGSLFTETQYF. In DNA form, the CDR3 reads TGCAGCGTTGGAAGCTTGTTTACGGAGACCCAGTACTTC.

This clonotype has a count of ten or more. The CDR3 here is CASSQVGGGDGSRAFF. The CDR3 coding sequence is TGCGCCAGCAGCCAAGTAGGAGGCGGCGATGGTTCAAGAGCTTTCTTT. The chain carries TRBV4-3 and TRBJ1-1; D unclear. The CDR3 runs to 16 residues. The germline gives CDR1 LGHNA, CDR2 YSLEER. V was cut by 1 base and J by 10 bases, with 22 bases left in between.

A note on this clonotype: Possible read error: a much larger clone is one base away. The chain is built from TRBV5-1 and TRBJ1-1; D uncertain. The CDR3 contains 14 residues. Trimming removed 2 bases from V and 4 bases from J, with 12 bases in between. Germline V gene lookup returns CDR1 SGHRS and CDR2 YFSETQ. In DNA form, the CDR3 reads TGCGCCAGCAGCTTAGAACGACGATCCACTGAAGCTTTCTTT. It codes for CASSLERRSTEAFF.

The chain combines TRBV6-2 or TRBV6-3 with TRBJ2-5, with a tentative D call TRBD1 (6 bases). The length of the CDR3 is 14 residues. In germline, CDR1 is MNHEY, CDR2 SVGEGT. V was trimmed by 4 bases and J by 4 bases, leaving 13 bases between them. DNA of the CDR3: TGTGCCAGCAGTTGGGGACACCTCGGAGAGACCCAGTACTTC. The encoded protein is CASSWGHLGETQYF.

There are many counts of this clonotype. The chain employs TRBV7-2 and TRBJ2-3; D gene uncertain. Germline V gene lookup returns CDR1 SGHTA and CDR2 FQGNSA. Trimming removed 4 bases from V and 3 bases from J, with 8 bases in between. The CDR3 loop spans 13 amino acids. This chain's CDR3 is CASSSIRTDTQYF. DNA for the CDR3: TGTGCCAGCAGCTCGATCCGAACAGATACGCAGTATTTT.

The table lists this clonotype with many counts. This chain uses TRBV12-3 or TRBV12-4 with TRBJ1-2; D not certain. V gave up 2 bases and J gave up 3 bases, with 16 bases separating them. The CDR3 sequence is 16 residues long. The CDR3 DNA is TGTGCCAGCAGTTTAATGCGCTGGGGTGGCGACTATGGCTACACCTTC. It is translated as CASSLMRWGGDYGYTF.

This clonotype has ten or more counts. The J gene is TRBJ1-1, the V gene TRBV5-4; D might be TRBD1 (6 bases). CDR3 size: 15 residues. V dropped 2 bases and J dropped 0 bases, with 11 bases sitting between them. Per the germline V gene, CDR1 is SGHNT and CDR2 is YYREEE (reference sequence). The CDR3 loop is CASSFPGAMNTEAFF. CDR3 sequence (DNA): TGTGCCAGCAGCTTTCCGGGGGCGATGAACACTGAAGCTTTCTTT. Together with reference TRBV5-4 and TRBJ1-1, the CDR3 gives the full variable domain: ETGVTQSPTHLIKTRGQQVTLRCSSQSGHNTVSWYQQALGQGPQFIFQYYREEENGRGNFPPRFSGLQFPNYSSELNVNALELDDSALYLCASSFPGAMNTEAFFGQGTRLTVV.

This clonotype showed up many times. The chain has TRBV12-3 or TRBV12-4 and TRBJ2-5, with a possible D match to TRBD1 (6 bases). The CDR3 is made up of 16 amino acids. Trimming removed 1 base at V and 3 bases at J, with 15 bases between. The CDR3 spells CASSLVHRVGEETQYF. CDR3 coding DNA: TGTGCCAGCAGTTTAGTTCACAGGGTGGGGGAAGAGACCCAGTACTTC.

This clonotype came up a few times. The CDR3 reads CAISESMGSYTDTQYF. CDR3 in DNA: TGTGCCATCAGTGAGTCGATGGGGTCCTACACAGATACGCAGTATTTT. This chain joins TRBV10-3 and TRBJ2-3; D call uncertain. V lost 0 bases to trimming and J lost 2 bases, with 12 bases between them. Per the germline V gene, CDR1 is ENHRY and CDR2 is SYGVKD. The CDR3 consists of 16 residues.

This clonotype ranks as medium-sized. The rearrangement links TRBV27 to TRBJ2-7; a weak D match, TRBD1 (6 bases). Trimming pared 2 bases from V and 6 bases from J, leaving 11 bases between. The CDR3 runs 13 residues. Germline V lookup: CDR1 MNHEY, CDR2 SMNVEV (reference sequence). CDR3 region: CASSLNFRGEQYF. DNA of the CDR3: TGTGCCAGCAGTTTAAATTTCAGGGGCGAGCAGTACTTC.

Regarding this clonotype: A clone one base away is much larger, so this may be a read error. The J gene is TRBJ2-1, the V gene TRBV5-1; D may be TRBD1 (6 bases). V lost 4 bases and J 7 bases, leaving 15 bases between the germline ends. Germline V CDR1 and CDR2: SGHRS, YFSETQ. The CDR3 totals 14 residues. The CDR3 DNA reads TGCGCCAGCAGCGACCCACAGGGAAAGAATGAGCAGTTCTTC. Translation gives CASSDPQGKNEQFF. The variable domain in full, with the rest retrieved from reference TRBV5-1 and TRBJ2-1, is KAGVTQTPRYLIKTRGQQVTLSCSPISGHRSVSWYQQTPGQGLQFLFEYFSETQRNKGNFPGRFSGRQFSNSRSEMNVSTLELGDSALYLCASSDPQGKNEQFFGPGTRLTVL.

This clonotype was seen repeatedly, ten times or more. J is TRBJ2-1 and V is TRBV7-2; D gene unclear. Germline V gives CDR1 SGHTA, CDR2 FQGNSA. Trimming left V 5 bases short and J 9 bases short, with 14 bases between. This CDR3 has 13 amino acids. CDR3 region: CASSLLSRVEQFF. DNA for the CDR3: TGTGCCAGCAGCCTCCTTTCCAGAGTTGAGCAGTTCTTC.

This clonotype was recorded at least ten times. The rearrangement links TRBV7-2 to TRBJ2-3; no firm D call. CDR1 SGHTA and CDR2 FQGNSA come from the germline V gene. Trimming removed 5 bases at V and 5 bases at J, with 14 bases between. CDR3 length equals 14 residues. CDR3 loop: CASSPARRLDTQYF. The CDR3 DNA sequence: TGTGCCAGCAGCCCGGCCCGGCGGCTAGATACGCAGTATTTT.

As to this clonotype: A clone one base away is much larger, so this may be a read error. The chain is built from TRBV18 and TRBJ2-2, with a possible D match to TRBD1 (6 bases). CDR3 length equals 13 residues. The ends were cut back, 9 bases at V and 4 bases at J, with 12 bases in the middle. The germline V gene encodes CDR1 KGHSH and CDR2 LQKENI. The CDR3 region has the DNA TGTGCCAGGTCAGGGGACCTCACCGGGGAGCTGTTTTTT. Its protein product is CARSGDLTGELFF.

This clonotype was seen at least ten times. The chain couples TRBV5-1 to TRBJ1-1, with 7 positions matching TRBD1. CDR1 SGHRS and CDR2 YFSETQ come from the germline V gene. V gave up 3 bases and J gave up 4 bases; unmatched junction bases: 6. The CDR3 runs to 14 residues. The CDR3, as DNA: TGCGCCAGCAGCTCCCAAACAGGGGTCACTGAAGCTTTCTTT. Translated: CASSSQTGVTEAFF.

This clonotype was counted many times. This chain joins TRBV19 and TRBJ1-4; D is ambiguous. V was shortened by 6 bases and J by 0 bases, with 14 bases between the two germline ends. The germline CDR1 and CDR2 sequences are LNHDA and SQIVND (reference sequence). This CDR3 region has 16 residues. The CDR3 loop reads CASRRARAATNEKLFF. For the CDR3, the DNA is TGTGCCAGTAGAAGAGCTAGAGCCGCAACTAATGAAAAACTGTTTTTT. Using reference TRBV19 and TRBJ1-4 for the parts outside the CDR3, the full variable domain is DGGITQSPKYLFRKEGQNVTLSCEQNLNHDAMYWYRQDPGQGLRLIYYSQIVNDFQKGDIAEGYSVSREKKESFPLTVTSAQKNPTAFYLCASRRARAATNEKLFFGSGTQLSVL.

The CDR3 sequence is CACDRGSGNTIYF. Written as DNA, the CDR3 is TGTGCCTGCGACAGGGGGTCTGGAAACACCATATATTTT. This chain links TRBV30 with TRBJ1-3, with 9 bases identical to TRBD1. CDR3 length equals 13 residues. The trim removed 6 bases at V and 1 base at J, leaving 1 base unmatched. Germline V gene data show CDR1 as GTSNPN and CDR2 as SVGIG (reference sequence).

Many counts were recorded for this clonotype. The chain carries TRBV5-4 and TRBJ2-3; the match to TRBD1 covers 7 bases. The trim removed 6 bases at V and 3 bases at J, leaving 13 bases unmatched. This CDR3 comprises 16 residues. Looked up from germline, CDR1 is SGHNT and CDR2 is YYREEE (reference sequence). The CDR3: CASTPGRGGRTDTQYF. CDR3 in DNA: TGTGCCAGCACCCCGGGGAGAGGGGGCAGGACAGATACGCAGTATTTT. Drawing the rest from reference TRBV5-4 and TRBJ2-3, the complete variable domain is ETGVTQSPTHLIKTRGQQVTLRCSSQSGHNTVSWYQQALGQGPQFIFQYYREEENGRGNFPPRFSGLQFPNYSSELNVNALELDDSALYLCASTPGRGGRTDTQYFGPGTRLTVL.

This clonotype was detected many times. The chain employs TRBV4-2 and TRBJ2-2, with TRBD1 matching over 7 bases. This CDR3 comprises 15 residues. The germline V gene has CDR1 LGHNA and CDR2 YNFKEQ. V lost 1 base to trimming and J lost 7 bases; unmatched junction nucleotides: 6. This CDR3 reads CASSQAEQGNGELFF. In DNA, the CDR3 is TGTGCCAGCAGCCAAGCCGAACAGGGGAACGGGGAGCTGTTTTTT.

Concerning this clonotype itself: A read error is possible here, since a much larger clone lies one base away. This chain connects TRBV7-2 to TRBJ1-1; unclear D gene. Germline assignment: CDR1 SGHTA and CDR2 FQGNSA. There are 13 residues in the CDR3. V was pared by 6 bases and J by 5 bases, with 13 bases between. CDR3 bases: TGTGCCAGCAGGCCACCGGAAATAACTGAAGCTTTCTTT. It codes for CASRPPEITEAFF.

This clonotype was seen more than once but under ten times. The chain joins TRBV4-1 to TRBJ1-2; TRBD1 might be the D (5 bases). The V end lost 3 bases, the J end lost 3 bases, and 14 bases lay between the germline ends. CDR1 and CDR2 (germline): MGHRA, YSYEKL. The CDR3 has 15 residues. CDR3 nucleotide sequence: TGCGCCAGCAGCCATTCCCGGGACGGAGACTATGGCTACACCTTC. It codes for CASSHSRDGDYGYTF.

In this sample, this clonotype turned up many times. This chain connects TRBV12-3 or TRBV12-4 to TRBJ1-1, with D uncertain. Trimming removed 0 bases at V and 4 bases at J, with 9 bases between. The CDR3 is made up of 14 amino acids. Written as DNA, the CDR3 is TGTGCCAGCAGTTTAGCGCTAATTCTCACTGAAGCTTTCTTT. It is translated as CASSLALILTEAFF.

The sample holds many counts of this clonotype. The chain joins TRBV5-1 to TRBJ2-5; D is possibly TRBD2 (5 bases). Trimming cost V 3 bases and J 1 base, with 13 bases left between them. The CDR3 totals 15 residues. Germline loops: CDR1 SGHRS, CDR2 YFSETQ. The CDR3 region has the DNA TGCGCCAGCAGCTACTTGCTCGGAGGCCAAGAGACCCAGTACTTC. Residues: CASSYLLGGQETQYF.